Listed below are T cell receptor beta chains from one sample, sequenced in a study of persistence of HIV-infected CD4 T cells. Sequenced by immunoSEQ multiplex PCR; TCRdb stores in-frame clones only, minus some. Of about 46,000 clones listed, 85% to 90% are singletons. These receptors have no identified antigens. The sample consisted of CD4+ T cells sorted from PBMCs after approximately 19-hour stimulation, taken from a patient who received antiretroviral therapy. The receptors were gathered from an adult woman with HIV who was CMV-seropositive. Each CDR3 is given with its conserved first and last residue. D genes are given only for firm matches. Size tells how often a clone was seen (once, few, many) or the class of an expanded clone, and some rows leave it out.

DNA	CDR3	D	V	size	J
TGTGCCAGCAGGTTAGGGTCGGGTCTCGTTGACACCATATATTTT	CASRLGSGLVDTIYF	-	TRBV6-5	-	TRBJ1-3
TGTGCCAGCAGCTTAGTGCCTAATGCGGGGGGTGGAGATACGCAGTATTTT	CASSLVPNAGGGDTQYF	TRBD2	TRBV7-2	-	TRBJ2-3
TGCAGCGGGACCCGGGGATCTGGAAACACCATATATTTT	CSGTRGSGNTIYF	-	TRBV29-1	-	TRBJ1-3
TGTGCCAGCAGCGTAGGATCGACAGGGAGGCTCTCCTACAATGAGCAGTTCTTC	CASSVGSTGRLSYNEQFF	-	TRBV9	once	TRBJ2-1
TGTGCCATCAGTGAAAGTCAGGGGGTCCAAGAGACCCAGTACTTC	CAISESQGVQETQYF	TRBD1	TRBV10-3	few	TRBJ2-5
TGTGCCAGCAGTTTCCAGGGCTCGGCGACTGAAGCTTTCTTT	CASSFQGSATEAFF	-	TRBV6-6	-	TRBJ1-1
TGTGCCAGCAAACTCAAGGGGGGAAGCTCGAACACTGAAGCTTTCTTT	CASKLKGGSSNTEAFF	-	TRBV27	-	TRBJ1-1
TGTGCCAGCAGCTTAATGCAGGGATCTAGCACAGATACGCAGTATTTT	CASSLMQGSSTDTQYF	-	TRBV7-2	-	TRBJ2-3
TGCGCCAGCAGCCTCAGAGGGGTCTCCTACGAGCAGTACTTC	CASSLRGVSYEQYF	-	TRBV4-1	-	TRBJ2-7
TGTGCCAGCAGTATGGACTTAACAGGGGGCACTGAAGCTTTCTTT	CASSMDLTGGTEAFF	TRBD1	TRBV6-2/TRBV6-3	-	TRBJ1-1
TGTGCCATCAGTGAGTTCCAGGGCTCTGCCACCGGGGAGCTGTTTTTT	CAISEFQGSATGELFF	-	TRBV10-3	-	TRBJ2-2